The clone carrying this TCR beta chain showed up just a few times. This sample was included in a study of early T cells in non-severe SARS-CoV-2 infection. One entry per CDR3 protein, called by TCRdb with MiXCR from the 5' RACE reads. Altogether tens of thousands of distinct CDR3 sequences are present, 9% to 15% being singletons, with the ten largest covering about a sixth. The germline V gene has CDR1 SGHRS and CDR2 YFSETQ. The CDR3 loop spans 15 amino acids. Trimming at V came to 7 bases and at J to 5 bases, leaving 12 bases not matched to a gene. The receptor was derived from an adult who was a healthcare worker with PCR-confirmed SARS-CoV-2 infection or an uninfected control (not recorded which). The genes are TRBV5-1 and TRBJ2-5, with 9 positions matching TRBD1. The sequencing sample was made of whole blood. CDR3 in amino acids: CASCLGQGFGETQYF. The DNA for the CDR3 is TGCGCCAGCTGCCTTGGACAGGGGTTTGGCGAGACCCAGTACTTC.